The rows below give T cell receptor beta chains drawn from one sample of a study of cytomegalovirus exposure and HLA in healthy donors. Profiling relied on immunoSEQ multiplex PCR, and the TCRdb table lists in-frame clones only, not all of them. The sample holds under 200,000 clones; 80% to 85% are singletons and the top ten take under 1.1%. Sequencing was performed on PBMCs. All receptors derive from a man aged 25-40 years in good health and CMV-seronegative. CDR3s include the opening cysteine and the closing phenylalanine or tryptophan. The D gene is left open where the match is weak. Expanded clones get a size class; other rows say once, few or many, or leave the size out.

CDR3 DNA | CDR3 protein | clone size | J gene | CDR3 length | V gene | D gene
TGTGCCAGTCAGGGACTAGCGGGGGGGTATGAGCAGTTCTTC | CASQGLAGGYEQFF | NA | TRBJ2-1 | 14 | TRBV2 | TRBD2
TGTGCCAGCTCACCAAGGTCCCGTTCGGGAGAAGCTTTCTTT | CASSPRSRSGEAFF | NA | TRBJ1-1 | 14 | TRBV18 | NA
TGTGCCAGTAGTATAACCGGGACTAGGTCCTACGAGCAGTACTTC | CASSITGTRSYEQYF | NA | TRBJ2-7 | 15 | TRBV19 | TRBD2
TGTGCCAGCAGCTTAAGGGGTGGGGGCCAGAGGGGTCCCGGGGAGCTGTTTTTT | CASSLRGGGQRGPGELFF | NA | TRBJ2-2 | 18 | TRBV13 | NA
TGCGCCAGCAGCCGGGCTCTGGACTTCACAGATACGCAGTATTTT | CASSRALDFTDTQYF | few | TRBJ2-3 | 15 | TRBV4-3 | NA
TGTGCCAGCAGCAGAGACAGGGTTTCCTATGGCTACACCTTC | CASSRDRVSYGYTF | NA | TRBJ1-2 | 14 | TRBV5-6 | TRBD1
TGTGCCAGCAGGGATGGGCTTAACTATGGCTACACCTTC | CASRDGLNYGYTF | NA | TRBJ1-2 | 13 | TRBV2 | NA
TGTGCCAGCAGTCCTTTTACTAGTCTCACCGGGGAGCTGTTTTTT | CASSPFTSLTGELFF | once | TRBJ2-2 | 15 | TRBV28 | NA
TGTGCCAGCACGGTTCATACGCAGTATTTT | CASTVHTQYF | few | TRBJ2-3 | 10 | TRBV6-5 | NA
TGTGCCAGTAGTTTGGGTTTTTGGGACATCCGCAATCAGCCCCAGCATTTT | CASSLGFWDIRNQPQHF | NA | TRBJ1-5 | 17 | TRBV19 | NA
TGTGCGAGTCTAGGACAGGGCTATGGCTACACCTTC | CASLGQGYGYTF | NA | TRBJ1-2 | 12 | TRBV28 | TRBD1
TGTGCCAGCAGGGAAACAGGGGGAGACACTGAAGCTTTCTTT | CASRETGGDTEAFF | NA | TRBJ1-1 | 14 | TRBV6-5 | TRBD1
TGTGCCATCAGTGGGGGACAGGGGGTCACTGAAGCTTTCTTT | CAISGGQGVTEAFF | NA | TRBJ1-1 | 14 | TRBV10-3 | TRBD1
TGTGCCAGTACCAACTGGGGCTGGCGGGAGGTGGGTGAGCAGTTCTTC | CASTNWGWREVGEQFF | NA | TRBJ2-1 | 16 | TRBV19 | TRBD2
TGCGCCAGCAGCTCCCCCGCAGGCGCCTCCTACAATGAGCAGTTCTTC | CASSSPAGASYNEQFF | NA | TRBJ2-1 | 16 | TRBV5-1 | NA
TGTGCCTGGAGTGCAATTGGGGGGAGTGGTTCACCCCTCCACTTT | CAWSAIGGSGSPLHF | NA | TRBJ1-6 | 15 | TRBV30 | NA
TGTGCCAGCAGCCGAGGGACAGCGGGTAATGAAAAACTGTTTTTT | CASSRGTAGNEKLFF | NA | TRBJ1-4 | 15 | TRBV6-5 | TRBD1
TGTGCCAGCAGCTTAGGGACTAGCGGGGTCAACACCGGGGAGCTGTTTTTT | CASSLGTSGVNTGELFF | NA | TRBJ2-2 | 17 | TRBV11-3 | TRBD2
TGTGCCAGCAGCCCGGCGGGTTCCGGCTACGAGCAGTACTTC | CASSPAGSGYEQYF | NA | TRBJ2-7 | 14 | TRBV7-8 | NA
TGTGCCAGCAGCCAAGGCCTAGCGGGGGCCGCAGGCGAGTTCTTC | CASSQGLAGAAGEFF | NA | TRBJ2-1 | 15 | TRBV4-2 | TRBD2
TGTGCCAGCAGTGAAAGGAGGGGGCAGGCCTACAATGAGCAGTTCTTC | CASSERRGQAYNEQFF | few | TRBJ2-1 | 16 | TRBV2 | NA
TGTGCCAGCAGCTCCGCGACAGGGAGTAATGAGCAGTTCTTC | CASSSATGSNEQFF | NA | TRBJ2-1 | 14 | TRBV5-4 | TRBD1
TGCGCCAGCAGCTTTAGCGGGGGCTTGGCAGATACGCAGTATTTT | CASSFSGGLADTQYF | NA | TRBJ2-3 | 15 | TRBV5-1 | TRBD2
TGTGCCAGCAGCTTATACGACAGGATCTATGGCTACACCTTC | CASSLYDRIYGYTF | NA | TRBJ1-2 | 14 | TRBV7-9 | NA
TGCGCCAGCAGCCCCGGGACTGGGCTTCACTACGAGCAGTACTTC | CASSPGTGLHYEQYF | NA | TRBJ2-7 | 15 | TRBV4-3 | NA
TGTGCCACCAGCGCGCAGCGCCCAGATACGCAGTATTTT | CATSAQRPDTQYF | few | TRBJ2-3 | 13 | TRBV15 | NA
TGTGCCAGCAGCACGGCAGGGGACCACACAGATACGCAGTATTTT | CASSTAGDHTDTQYF | NA | TRBJ2-3 | 15 | TRBV5-6 | NA
TGTGCCAGCAGTCTTCAAGACGGACAGGCCTACGAGCAGTACTTC | CASSLQDGQAYEQYF | NA | TRBJ2-7 | 15 | TRBV6-1 | TRBD1
TGTGCCAGCAGCCCCAGGGTCGGCGAGCAGTTCTTC | CASSPRVGEQFF | NA | TRBJ2-1 | 12 | TRBV7-8 | NA
TGCGCCAGCAGGTTCCAGACAGGGACGGGCGCTGGGGCCAACGTCCTGACTTTC | CASRFQTGTGAGANVLTF | once | TRBJ2-6 | 18 | TRBV5-1 | TRBD1
TGTGCCAGTAGTTGGGGACAGTCCTACGAGCAGTACTTC | CASSWGQSYEQYF | NA | TRBJ2-7 | 13 | TRBV19 | TRBD1
TGTGCCAGCTCACCCGGGACCTACAATGAGCAGTTCTTC | CASSPGTYNEQFF | NA | TRBJ2-1 | 13 | TRBV18 | NA
TGTGCCAGCAGCGTAGCTACAGCGGGAGAAGATACGCAGTATTTT | CASSVATAGEDTQYF | NA | TRBJ2-3 | 15 | TRBV9 | TRBD2
TGTGCCTGGAGTGCCCCAGGGGGCAAGCCCCAGCATTTT | CAWSAPGGKPQHF | NA | TRBJ1-5 | 13 | TRBV30 | TRBD1
TGTGCCAGCTCACTACTTGGGACTAGCGACCACAATGAGCAGTTCTTC | CASSLLGTSDHNEQFF | NA | TRBJ2-1 | 16 | TRBV18 | TRBD2
TGTGCCAGCAGCTTAGCGGCTAGGGGGATCTCCTACAATGAGCAGTTCTTC | CASSLAARGISYNEQFF | few | TRBJ2-1 | 17 | TRBV7-2 | NA
TGTGCCAGTCCCCCCGGGACAGGGGGCGGGTGGGCCTTT | CASPPGTGGGWAF | NA | TRBJ1-1 | 13 | TRBV6-1 | TRBD1
TGTGCCAGCAGCCCGTGGGGGGGAGGGAGCGAGCAGTACTTC | CASSPWGGGSEQYF | NA | TRBJ2-7 | 14 | TRBV5-4 | TRBD2
TGTGCCAGCAGCCAGGGGGCAAACACTGAAGCTTTCTTT | CASSQGANTEAFF | NA | TRBJ1-1 | 13 | TRBV9 | TRBD1
TGTGCCAGCAGTTTTGAGTCTGGGCCCTACGAGCAGTACTTC | CASSFESGPYEQYF | few | TRBJ2-7 | 14 | TRBV6-5 | NA